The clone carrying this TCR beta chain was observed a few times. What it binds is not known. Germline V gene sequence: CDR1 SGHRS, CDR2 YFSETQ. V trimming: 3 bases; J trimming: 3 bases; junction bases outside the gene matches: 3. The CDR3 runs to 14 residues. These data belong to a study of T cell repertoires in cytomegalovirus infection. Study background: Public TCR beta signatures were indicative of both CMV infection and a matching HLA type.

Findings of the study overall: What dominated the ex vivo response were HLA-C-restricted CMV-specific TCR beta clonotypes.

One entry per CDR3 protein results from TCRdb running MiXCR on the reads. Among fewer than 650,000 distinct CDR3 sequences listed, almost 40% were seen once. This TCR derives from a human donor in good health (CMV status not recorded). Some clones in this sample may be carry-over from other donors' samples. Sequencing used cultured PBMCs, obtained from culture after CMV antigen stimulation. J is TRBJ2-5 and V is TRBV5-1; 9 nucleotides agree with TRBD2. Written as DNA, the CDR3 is TGCGCCAGCAGCTCGACTAGCGGAGAAGAGACCCAGTACTTC. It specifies CASSSTSGEETQYF.